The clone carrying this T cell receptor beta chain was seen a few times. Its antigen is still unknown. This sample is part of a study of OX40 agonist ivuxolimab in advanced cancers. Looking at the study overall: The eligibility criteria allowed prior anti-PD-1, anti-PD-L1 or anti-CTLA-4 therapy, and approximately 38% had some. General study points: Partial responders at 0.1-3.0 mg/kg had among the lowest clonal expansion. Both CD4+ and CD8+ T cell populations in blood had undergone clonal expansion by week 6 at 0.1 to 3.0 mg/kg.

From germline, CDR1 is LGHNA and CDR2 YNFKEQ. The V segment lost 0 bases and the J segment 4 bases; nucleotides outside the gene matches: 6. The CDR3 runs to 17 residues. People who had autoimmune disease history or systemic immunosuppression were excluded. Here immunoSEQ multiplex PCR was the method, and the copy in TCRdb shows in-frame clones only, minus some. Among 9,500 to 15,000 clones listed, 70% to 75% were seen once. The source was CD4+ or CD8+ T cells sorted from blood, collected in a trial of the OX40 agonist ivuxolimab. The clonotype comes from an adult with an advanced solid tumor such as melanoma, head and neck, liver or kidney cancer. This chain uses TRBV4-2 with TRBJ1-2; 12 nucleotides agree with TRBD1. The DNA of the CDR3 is TGTGCCAGCAGCCAAGATAAGGGGACAGGGGGCGTCTATGGCTACACCTTC. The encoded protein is CASSQDKGTGGVYGYTF.